This T cell receptor (beta chain) comes out of a study of OX40 agonist ivuxolimab in advanced cancers. Study details: Patients were treated with ivuxolimab, an agonistic anti-OX40 (CD134) antibody. Every patient in dose escalation had hepatocellular carcinoma, melanoma, renal cell or head and neck cancer. Previous treatment with anti-PD-1, anti-PD-L1 or anti-CTLA-4 therapy was allowed; 35% to 50% had received some. Whole-study findings and limits: Expanded clones tended on average to be more numerous among CD8+ T cells than CD4+.

Losses at the gene ends were 5 bases for V and 3 bases for J; bases not matched to a gene: 4. Germline CDR1 SGHDN, CDR2 FVKESK. This CDR3 has 15 amino acids. As to this clone: Its antigen is not known.

Method: immunoSEQ multiplex PCR; TCRdb's copy keeps in-frame clones and lacks some. Here the sample spans 67,000 or so clones, roughly 89% being singletons. The sequenced sample was CD4+ or CD8+ T cells sorted from blood, obtained in a trial of the OX40 agonist ivuxolimab. This chain links TRBV14 with TRBJ1-1; 12 bases are shared with TRBD1. This clonotype was sampled from an adult with an advanced solid tumor such as melanoma, head and neck, liver or kidney cancer. The CDR3 is CASSLGQGADTEAFF. The CDR3 region has the DNA TGTGCCAGCAGCTTGGGACAGGGGGCGGACACTGAAGCTTTCTTT.